Reported below is one T cell receptor beta chain. The antigen remains unidentified. Per the authors' pipeline: Out-of-frame sequences were removed, leaving 2 million to 2.5 million distinct TCRbeta sequences. Here immunoSEQ multiplex PCR was the method, and the copy in TCRdb shows in-frame clones only, minus some. The DNA was the basis for D and trimming; V, J and clone size are from that table. The sample includes just under 65,000 clones, around 77% of them seen just once. Single viable CD3+CD4+CD8-CD45RO+ cells were sorted as the memory CD4+ T cells. The data were obtained in a study of memory CD4+ T cells and cytomegalovirus serostatus. The study's findings and limits: A US-trained random forest predicted CMV serostatus with median AUC roughly 0.9.

This CDR3 comprises 16 residues. The germline gives CDR1 SGHNT, CDR2 YYREEE (reference sequence). V gave up 2 bases and J gave up 2 bases, with 15 bases separating them. This rearrangement joins TRBV5-4 to TRBJ2-3, with D possibly matching TRBD2 (6 bases). The sample taken for sequencing was memory CD4+ T cells from blood. The source is an adult in good health and CMV-seronegative. The CDR3 DNA follows: TGTGCCAGCAGCTTTGGGGATGGGACTCCCACAGATACGCAGTATTTT. Translating gives CASSFGDGTPTDTQYF. Based on the CDR3 plus reference TRBV5-4 and TRBJ2-3, the full variable domain is ETGVTQSPTHLIKTRGQQVTLRCSSQSGHNTVSWYQQALGQGPQFIFQYYREEENGRGNFPPRFSGLQFPNYSSELNVNALELDDSALYLCASSFGDGTPTDTQYFGPGTRLTVL.